The 9 T cell receptor beta chains below were found in one sample sequenced in a study of shared clonotypes between healthy human individuals. Some clones are missing from TCRdb's copy, which holds only in-frame ones; the method was immunoSEQ multiplex PCR. The sample records millions of clones, around 94% being singletons. Source material: naive CD4+ T cells sorted from blood. Sample subset: CD45RA+ positively selected. The receptors originated from a man aged 18 to 35 in good health.

V and J are TRBV7-6 and TRBJ2-7; TRBD2 agrees at 8 bases. Looked up from germline, CDR1 is SGHVS and CDR2 is FNYEAQ. The V gene end was trimmed by 4 bases and the J gene end by 3 bases; junction bases not matched to a gene: 11. This CDR3 spans 16 amino acids. CDR3 in DNA: TGTGCCAGCAGCTCCCTGCGGGAGGTAAGATTCTACGAGCAGTACTTC. It is translated as CASSSLREVRFYEQYF.

The chain employs TRBV6-5 and TRBJ1-5; D is undetermined. Trimming pared 5 bases from V and 0 bases from J, leaving 8 bases between. Germline V gene lookup returns CDR1 MNHEY and CDR2 SVGAGI. The length of the CDR3 is 14 residues. The CDR3 here is CASSPAASNQPQHF. The CDR3 nucleotides read TGTGCCAGCAGTCCGGCCGCTAGCAATCAGCCCCAGCATTTT.

This chain links TRBV5-5 with TRBJ1-2; the match to TRBD1 covers 10 bases. The CDR3 totals 15 residues. CDR1 is SGHKS, CDR2 YYEKEE, per germline (reference sequence). Trimming cost V 4 bases and J 8 bases; bases outside gene matches: 11. CDR3 in DNA: TGTGCCAGCAGCACGGGACAGGGGCTAACTAGCGGCTACACCTTC. It encodes CASSTGQGLTSGYTF.

This rearrangement joins TRBV5-4 to TRBJ1-1; D is uncertain. The CDR3 consists of 17 residues. V lost 4 bases to trimming and J lost 0 bases, with 19 bases between them. CDR1 SGHNT and CDR2 YYREEE come from the germline V gene (reference sequence). CDR3 protein: CASSILRDSSLNTEAFF. The DNA of the CDR3 is TGTGCCAGCAGCATCTTACGAGACTCATCGTTGAACACTGAAGCTTTCTTT.

This chain joins TRBV4-1 and TRBJ2-3; D call uncertain. V was pared by 6 bases and J by 1 base, with 11 bases between. Germline loops: CDR1 MGHRA, CDR2 YSYEKL. The CDR3 spans 14 residues. The CDR3 region is CASSGVLGTDTQYF. CDR3 in DNA: TGCGCCAGCAGTGGTGTGTTGGGCACAGATACGCAGTATTTT.

J is TRBJ1-2 and V is TRBV18; a possible D gene is TRBD1 (5 bases). Trimming removed 3 bases at V and 0 bases at J, with 14 bases between. CDR1 and CDR2 (germline): KGHSH, LQKENI. This CDR3 comprises 16 residues. The CDR3 DNA follows: TGTGCCAGCTCACCGACCGGGACGGGCTCTAACTATGGCTACACCTTC. Translation: CASSPTGTGSNYGYTF.

Notes on this clone: This specimen includes other DNA sequences encoding the same CDR3. V usage is TRBV27 and J usage is TRBJ2-7, with 9 bases lining up with TRBD1. CDR1 is MNHEY, CDR2 SMNVEV, per germline (reference sequence). The V gene end was trimmed by 4 bases and the J gene end by 2 bases; junction bases not matched to a gene: 3. The CDR3 totals 14 residues. The DNA of the CDR3 is TGTGCCAGCAGTTCGGGACAGGGACCCTACGAGCAGTACTTC. Its translation is CASSSGQGPYEQYF.

Of note for this clone: The sample has other DNA sequences that encode this CDR3 too. The chain employs TRBV20-1 and TRBJ2-5; D ambiguous. The CDR3 totals 11 residues. Trimming shortened V by 4 bases and J by 5 bases, and 8 bases separated the two germline ends. CDR1 is DFQATT and CDR2 is SNEGSKA in the germline V gene (reference sequence). The CDR3 protein is CSAIPLETQYF. CDR3 in DNA: TGCAGTGCTATCCCCCTTGAGACCCAGTACTTC.

This sequence joins TRBV6-1 and TRBJ1-3, with D perhaps matching TRBD1 (5 bases). V was clipped by 1 base and J by 0 bases, with 10 bases between them. CDR3 length equals 16 residues. Looked up from germline, CDR1 is MNHNS and CDR2 is SASEGT. CDR3 region: CASSEGAGSSGNTIYF. The CDR3 bases are TGTGCCAGCAGTGAAGGAGCAGGGAGCTCTGGAAACACCATATATTTT.